The 16 T cell receptor beta chains in this list originate from one sample, sequenced in a study of response to subunit inactivated influenza vaccine. TCRdb called the RT-PCR reads again in MiXCR, with one record for every CDR3 protein. The sample has roughly 500,000 distinct CDR3 sequences, more than 15% seen once. Sequencing was performed on CD4+ T cells sorted from PBMCs, taken around 2 years after vaccination. These receptors came from a man between 45 and 75 years old who received an inactivated influenza vaccine.

This sequence joins TRBV4-3 and TRBJ2-3, with 10 bases fitting TRBD1. The CDR3 runs 17 residues. V was clipped by 5 bases and J by 9 bases; unmatched bases: 17. The V gene's germline CDR1 is LGHNA and CDR2 YSLEER. The CDR3 here is CASSEQLGQGSGGTQYF. Written as DNA, the CDR3 is TGCGCCAGCAGCGAACAATTGGGACAGGGGTCGGGGGGGACGCAGTATTTT.

Only a few counts were recorded for this clonotype. The rearrangement links TRBV7-8 to TRBJ1-4; D is ambiguous. CDR1 and CDR2 (germline): SGHVS, FQNEAQ. With 5 bases removed from V and 7 bases from J, the gap between germline ends came to 20 bases. The CDR3 is 16 amino acids. This CDR3 reads CASSPSGGLRGEKLFF. The CDR3 DNA reads TGTGCCAGCAGCCCGAGCGGTGGCCTAAGAGGTGAAAAACTGTTTTTT. Looking up the rest from reference TRBV7-8 and TRBJ1-4 gives the full variable domain: GAGVSQSPRYKVAKRGQDVALRCDPISGHVSLFWYQQALGQGPEFLTYFQNEAQLDKSGLPSDRFFAERPEGSVSTLKIQRTQQEDSAVYLCASSPSGGLRGEKLFFGSGTQLSVL.

The chain couples TRBV12-3 or TRBV12-4 to TRBJ2-2, with D possibly matching TRBD1 (5 bases). The CDR3 extends over 15 amino acids. The V and J ends lost 6 bases and 4 bases respectively, with 15 bases between them. CDR3 region: CASSWLQRGTGELFF. The CDR3 bases are TGTGCCAGCAGCTGGCTTCAAAGGGGCACCGGGGAGCTGTTTTTT.

The gene calls are TRBV15 and TRBJ1-5; D call uncertain. Germline V lookup: CDR1 LNHNV, CDR2 YYDKDF (reference sequence). V was pared by 0 bases and J by 2 bases, with 5 bases between. This CDR3 region has 14 residues. The DNA for the CDR3 is TGTGCCACCAGCAGAGATACGGGCAATCAGCCCCAGCATTTT. Translation gives CATSRDTGNQPQHF.

This clonotype was counted only a few times. The V gene is TRBV6-5, the J gene TRBJ1-5; 9 bases line up with TRBD1. CDR3 length: 15 residues. V trimming: 4 bases; J trimming: 4 bases; junction bases outside the gene matches: 5. The germline CDR1 and CDR2 sequences are MNHEY and SVGAGI. CDR3 bases: TGTGCCAGCAGTTCCCCGGGACAGGGTAATCAGCCCCAGCATTTT. It is translated as CASSSPGQGNQPQHF.

The genes are TRBV10-3 and TRBJ2-5; weak D call: TRBD2 (5 bases). The germline V and J ends were trimmed by 4 bases and 5 bases, with 8 bases remaining between them. CDR1 and CDR2 from the germline V gene are ENHRY and SYGVKD. The CDR3 has 12 residues. CDR3 DNA sequence: TGTGCCATCAGTGGGACTGGGGAGACCCAGTACTTC. Its protein product is CAISGTGETQYF.

This clonotype was detected only a few times. The chain employs TRBV15 and TRBJ2-4; 7 positions match TRBD1. The V gene's germline CDR1 is LNHNV and CDR2 YYDKDF (reference sequence). This CDR3 contains 15 residues. Unmatched junction bases numbered 8, after V lost 1 base and J lost 8 bases. This chain's CDR3 is CATSRAGGQVDIQYF. The CDR3, as DNA: TGTGCCACCAGCAGAGCAGGTGGACAGGTCGACATTCAGTACTTC.

This clonotype showed up just a few times. The chain carries TRBV28 and TRBJ1-5; no reliable D call. V was clipped by 4 bases and J by 9 bases, with 7 bases between them. The V gene's germline CDR1 is MDHEN and CDR2 SYDVKM. The CDR3 is 11 residues long. In DNA, the CDR3 is TGTGCCAGCAGTTATGGCCTGCCCCAGCATTTT. Translated: CASSYGLPQHF.

This clonotype was seen many times. The chain uses TRBV5-1 and TRBJ2-1; D gene uncertain. V lost 5 bases, J lost 2 bases, and 8 bases lay in between. The CDR3 contains 13 residues. CDR1 is SGHRS and CDR2 is YFSETQ in the germline V gene. As DNA, the CDR3 is TGCGCCAGCAGAGGAGAGACCTACAATGAGCAGTTCTTC. This codes for CASRGETYNEQFF.

V gene TRBV7-2 combines with J gene TRBJ2-5, with 8 positions matching TRBD1. CDR3 length: 16 amino acids. V lost 1 base to trimming and J lost 5 bases; unmatched junction nucleotides: 9. Germline assignment: CDR1 SGHTA and CDR2 FQGNSA. The CDR3 loop is CASSLGDRTMGETQYF. The CDR3 DNA reads as TGTGCCAGCAGCTTAGGGGACAGGACAATGGGGGAGACCCAGTACTTC.

This clonotype was counted between two and nine times. This chain links TRBV12-3 or TRBV12-4 with TRBJ1-4; D is unclear. This CDR3 has 16 amino acids. Trimming took off 2 bases at V and 4 bases at J, with 14 bases between the two ends. In DNA, the CDR3 is TGTGCCAGCAGTTTAAGGATGGGGTTACATAATGAAAAACTGTTTTTT. The encoded protein is CASSLRMGLHNEKLFF.

This clonotype appeared a few times. The chain joins TRBV24-1 to TRBJ1-2, with 7 bases that match TRBD1. The CDR3 contains 14 residues. Germline CDR1 KGHDR, CDR2 SFDVKD. Losses at the gene ends were 4 bases for V and 2 bases for J; bases not matched to a gene: 3. The CDR3 spells CATSDPGQNYGYTF. As DNA, the CDR3 is TGTGCCACCAGTGACCCGGGACAGAACTATGGCTACACCTTC.

A few counts support this clonotype. The chain recombines TRBV20-1 with TRBJ1-4, with D perhaps matching TRBD1 (5 bases). The CDR3 runs to 13 residues. Deletions cut 4 bases from V and 8 bases from J, with 14 bases between. Per germline, CDR1 DFQATT and CDR2 SNEGSKA (reference sequence). As DNA, the CDR3 is TGCAGTGCTACAGGGCCAAAGTGGGAAAAACTGTTTTTT. It codes for CSATGPKWEKLFF.

This chain connects TRBV6-1 to TRBJ1-2; 10 nucleotides line up with TRBD1. V was clipped by 6 bases and J by 2 bases; unmatched bases: 6. CDR3 length equals 15 residues. CDR1 and CDR2 from the germline V gene are MNHNS and SASEGT. CDR3 in DNA: TGTGCCAGCAGCACCGGGGGACAGGGGAACTATGGCTACACCTTC. Its protein product is CASSTGGQGNYGYTF.

The chain has TRBV5-1 and TRBJ2-1; 10 positions match TRBD2. This CDR3 has 17 residues. V lost 0 bases and J lost 1; bases outside the gene matches: 4. Germline lookup yields CDR1 SGHRS and CDR2 YFSETQ. CDR3 in DNA: TGCGCCAGCAGCTTGGCCATAGCGGGAGGATCCTACAATGAGCAGTTCTTC. It is translated as CASSLAIAGGSYNEQFF.

At least ten counts were recorded for this clonotype. This sequence joins TRBV7-2 and TRBJ2-7, with D possibly TRBD2 on 6 matching bases. Germline V gene lookup returns CDR1 SGHTA and CDR2 FQGNSA. The CDR3 spans 14 residues. V was pared by 0 bases and J by 3 bases, with 9 bases between. The CDR3 DNA follows: TGTGCCAGCAGCTTAGCTGCGGGAAACTACGAGCAGTACTTC. Amino acids: CASSLAAGNYEQYF.